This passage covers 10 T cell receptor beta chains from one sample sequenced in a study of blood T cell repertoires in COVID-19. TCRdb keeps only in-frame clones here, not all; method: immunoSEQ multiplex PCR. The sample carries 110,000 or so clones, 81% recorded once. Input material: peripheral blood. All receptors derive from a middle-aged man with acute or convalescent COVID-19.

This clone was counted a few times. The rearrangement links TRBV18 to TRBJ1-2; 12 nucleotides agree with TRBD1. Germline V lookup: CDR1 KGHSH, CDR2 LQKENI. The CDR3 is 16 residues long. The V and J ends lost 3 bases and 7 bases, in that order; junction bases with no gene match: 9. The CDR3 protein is CASSPAPGQGAGGYTF. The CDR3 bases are TGTGCCAGCTCACCCGCCCCGGGACAGGGGGCGGGTGGCTACACCTTC.

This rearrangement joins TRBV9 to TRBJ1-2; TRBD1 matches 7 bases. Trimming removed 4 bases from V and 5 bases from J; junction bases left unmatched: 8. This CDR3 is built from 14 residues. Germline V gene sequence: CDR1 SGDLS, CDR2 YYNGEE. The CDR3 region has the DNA TGTGCCAGCAGCCCGGGGACAGAAGTGTATGGCTACACCTTC. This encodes CASSPGTEVYGYTF.

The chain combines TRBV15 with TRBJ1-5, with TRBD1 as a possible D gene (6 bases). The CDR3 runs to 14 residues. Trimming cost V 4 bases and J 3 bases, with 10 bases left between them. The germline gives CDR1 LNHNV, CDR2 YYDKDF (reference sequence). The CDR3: CATSKGGNNQPQHF. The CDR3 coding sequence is TGTGCCACCAGCAAGGGGGGGAACAATCAGCCCCAGCATTTT.

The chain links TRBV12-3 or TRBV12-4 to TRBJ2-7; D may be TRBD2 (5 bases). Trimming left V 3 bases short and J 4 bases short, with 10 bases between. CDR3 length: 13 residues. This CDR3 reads CASSLSGGYEQYF. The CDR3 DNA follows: TGTGCCAGCAGTTTGAGCGGCGGGTACGAGCAGTACTTC.

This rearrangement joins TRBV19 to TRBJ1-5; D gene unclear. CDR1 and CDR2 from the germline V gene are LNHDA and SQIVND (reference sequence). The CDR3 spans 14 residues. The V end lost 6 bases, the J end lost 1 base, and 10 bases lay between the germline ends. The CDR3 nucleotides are TGTGCCAGTAGCGACTTAATAAGCAATCAGCCCCAGCATTTT. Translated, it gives CASSDLISNQPQHF.

CDR3 bases: TGTGCCAGCAGCTTAGGGGCGGGAGGCTACGAGCAGTACGTC. Its protein is CASSLGAGGYEQYV. J is TRBJ2-7 and V is TRBV7-6; 8 bases are a match to TRBD2. CDR3 length: 14 residues. Germline V lookup: CDR1 SGHVS, CDR2 FNYEAQ. V shed 1 base, J shed 3 bases, and the junction held 2 bases outside the gene matches.

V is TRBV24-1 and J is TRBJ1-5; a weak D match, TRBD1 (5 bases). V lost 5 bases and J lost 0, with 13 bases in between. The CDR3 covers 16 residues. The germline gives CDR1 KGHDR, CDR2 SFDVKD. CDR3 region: CATSGPGGDSNQPQHF. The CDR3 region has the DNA TGTGCCACCAGTGGCCCGGGGGGGGATAGCAATCAGCCCCAGCATTTT.

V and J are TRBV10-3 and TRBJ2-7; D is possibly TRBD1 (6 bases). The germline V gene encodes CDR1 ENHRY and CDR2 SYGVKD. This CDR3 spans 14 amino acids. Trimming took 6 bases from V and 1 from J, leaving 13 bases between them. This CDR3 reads CAIRRDTMSYEQYV. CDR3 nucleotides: TGTGCCATCAGACGGGACACTATGTCCTACGAGCAGTACGTC.

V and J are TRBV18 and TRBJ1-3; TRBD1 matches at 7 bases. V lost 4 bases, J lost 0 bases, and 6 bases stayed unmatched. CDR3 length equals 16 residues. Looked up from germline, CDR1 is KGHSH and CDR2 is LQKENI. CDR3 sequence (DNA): TGTGCCAGCTCACTCGGGGACAGTTACTCTGGAAACACCATATATTTT. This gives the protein CASSLGDSYSGNTIYF. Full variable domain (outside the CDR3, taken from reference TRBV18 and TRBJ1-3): NAGVMQNPRHLVRRRGQEARLRCSPMKGHSHVYWYRQLPEEGLKFMVYLQKENIIDESGMPKERFSAEFPKEGPSILRIQQVVRGDSAAYFCASSLGDSYSGNTIYFGEGSWLTVV.

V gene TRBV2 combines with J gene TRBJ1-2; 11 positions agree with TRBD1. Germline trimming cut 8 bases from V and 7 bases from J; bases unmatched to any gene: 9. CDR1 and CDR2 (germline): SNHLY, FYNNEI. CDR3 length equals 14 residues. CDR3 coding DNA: TGTGCCAGCGGGGGACAGGGGGAAAAAGGTGGCTACACCTTC. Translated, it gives CASGGQGEKGGYTF.